This TCR beta chain stems from a study of CD4 T cells in relation to SARS-CoV-2 and coronaviruses. Study-wide context: After roughly eleven days of antigen culture, PBMC TCR beta CDR3s were sequenced.

Trimming removed 0 bases from V and 3 bases from J, with 10 bases in between. Germline V lookup: CDR1 SGHDT, CDR2 YYEEEE. This CDR3 has 15 amino acids. The data were produced by immunoSEQ multiplex PCR, yet TCRdb's version contains in-frame clones alone and is incomplete. The sample comprises 38,000 or so clones, over 75% of which are singletons, and roughly 21% rests with the top ten. With regard to this clone: Its specificity is unknown.

Study-wide results and limits: Crossreactive clones expanded significantly less to SARS-CoV-2 than monoreactive clones. Roughly 65% of donors had memory CD4+ clonotypes crossrecognizing SARS-CoV-2 and common cold coronavirus spike.

Roughly 100,000 naive or memory CD4+ cells were cultured with CEF peptides for approximately eleven days. The V gene is TRBV5-6, the J gene TRBJ2-1, with D possibly being TRBD2 (5 bases). The receptor was isolated from an adult with COVID-19. Sequencing used memory CD4+ T cells from PBMCs, cultured in vitro. In DNA, the CDR3 is TGTGCCAGCAGCTTGGCGGCTAGCAGCTACAATGAGCAGTTCTTC. Translation: CASSLAASSYNEQFF.